The entry below describes one T cell receptor (beta chain). In the study's own analysis: Reference gene primer amplification in the assay estimated nucleated cell counts. Measured with immunoSEQ multiplex PCR; TCRdb has only the in-frame clones, and not every one. Clone size and the V and J calls come from that table; the DNA yielded D and trimming. The repertoire holds around 380,000 clones, with around 87% as singletons. Clinical history reported by participants formed the basis on which cohorts were assigned. Recovery meant two consecutive negative NP/OP PCR tests, professional clearance, or resolved symptoms. The germline CDR1 and CDR2 sequences are SGDLS and YYNGEE. Trimming took 2 bases from V and 0 from J; bases not matched to a gene: 3. The CDR3 is 16 residues long. The data belong to a study of blood T cell repertoires in COVID-19. About the study: T cells, B-cell-depleted T cells, or PBMCs supplied cDNA or gDNA.

The source material was PBMCs or T cells enriched from blood (not recorded which). This chain uses TRBV9 with TRBJ1-3, with TRBD1 matching 9 bases. This TCR was sampled from a man aged 25-45 years who had recovered from COVID-19. CDR3 loop: CASSVRDRVSGNTIYF. In DNA, the CDR3 is TGTGCCAGCAGCGTCCGGGACAGGGTCTCTGGAAACACCATATATTTT. Drawing the rest from reference TRBV9 and TRBJ1-3, the complete variable domain is DSGVTQTPKHLITATGQRVTLRCSPRSGDLSVYWYQQSLDQGLQFLIQYYNGEERAKGNILERFSAQQFPDLHSELNLSSLELGDSALYFCASSVRDRVSGNTIYFGEGSWLTVV.